The clone carrying this TCR beta chain was seen a handful of times. Total RNA extracted from each sample amounted to at least 6 micrograms. Combining a sample-barcoded 5' primer with a J-beta primer mix, a second PCR ran for roughly 6 to 11 cycles. TCRdb independently ran MiXCR on the 5' RACE reads; one entry per CDR3 protein. The sample consists of 450,000 to 650,000 distinct CDR3 sequences, about 24% of them appearing once. CDR3 size: 15 residues. Trimming removed 1 base from V and 4 bases from J, with 14 bases in between. Looked up from germline, CDR1 is SGHAT and CDR2 is FQNNGV. This sample was included in a study of blood T cells in healthy people across ages. About the research overall: About one barcoded beta molecule was captured per two T cells (by template switching).

The sample also formed part of further work on T cells of mothers and their children. That report adds: Relative to unrelated pairs, biologically related mother-child dyads exhibited marginally greater, non-significant overlap.

This TCR was sampled from a boy aged 5-17 years in good health. This chain links TRBV11-2 with TRBJ2-7, with no clear D. Sequencing used blood. The CDR3, as DNA: TGTGCCAGCAGCTTAGGTGCGGACCCAATTTACGAGCAGTACTTC. Encoded protein: CASSLGADPIYEQYF.